This passage covers 20 T cell receptor beta chains from one sample sequenced in a study of regulatory T cells in long-lasting Graves disease. Sample time point: newly diagnosed GD, antithyroid drugs for less than 3 months. Making the TCR library involved RNA that had been extracted from PBMCs. Combining iRepertoire HTBI primers with Arm-PCR of CDR3 regions, the authors built TCR beta libraries. TCRdb itself ran the multiplex PCR reads through MiXCR, one entry per CDR3 protein. Found here are over 200,000 distinct CDR3 sequences, around 20% of them singletons; the top ten hold roughly 23%. Here the sequenced sample was peripheral blood mononuclear cells (PBMCs), taken at new diagnosis, from a patient treated with antithyroid drugs. The receptor set was obtained from a female donor with Graves disease.

This clonotype showed up many times. The J gene is TRBJ2-1, the V gene TRBV2, with 11 positions matching TRBD2. CDR1 SNHLY and CDR2 FYNNEI come from the germline V gene. This CDR3 has 15 residues. The V and J ends lost 6 bases and 2 bases, in that order; junction bases with no gene match: 3. The CDR3 protein is CASSPLAGAYNEQFF. DNA for the CDR3: TGTGCCAGCAGCCCACTAGCGGGAGCCTACAATGAGCAGTTCTTC.

This clonotype was observed at least ten times. The chain recombines TRBV9 with TRBJ2-3; either TRBD1 or TRBD2 may supply D (6 bases each). Germline V gene lookup returns CDR1 SGDLS and CDR2 YYNGEE. The CDR3 has 15 residues. The V gene lost 0 bases and the J gene lost 6 bases, with 14 bases spanning the gap. This CDR3 reads CASSVEGGMADTQYF. CDR3 sequence (DNA): TGTGCCAGCAGCGTAGAGGGGGGTATGGCGGATACGCAGTATTTT.

This clonotype was picked up many times. The chain combines TRBV6-1 with TRBJ1-1; 7 bases fit TRBD1. Looked up from germline, CDR1 is MNHNS and CDR2 is SASEGT. The CDR3 sequence is 13 residues long. The trim removed 6 bases at V and 8 bases at J, leaving 9 bases unmatched. CDR3 amino acids: CASRLDRAGEAFF. CDR3 nucleotide sequence: TGTGCCAGCAGACTTGACAGGGCCGGGGAAGCTTTCTTT.

This chain links TRBV6-6 with TRBJ1-3; D unresolved. CDR3 size: 13 residues. Germline V gene lookup returns CDR1 MNHNY and CDR2 SVGAGI (reference sequence). V lost 0 bases to trimming and J lost 4 bases, with 4 bases between them. This CDR3 reads CASSYSGGNTIYF. CDR3 nucleotide sequence: TGTGCCAGCAGTTACTCGGGGGGAAACACCATATATTTT.

In its sample, this clonotype was seen many times. This chain uses TRBV20-1 with TRBJ2-7; 7 nucleotides line up with TRBD1. The CDR3 runs 16 residues. Germline V gives CDR1 DFQATT, CDR2 SNEGSKA (reference sequence). The V gene end was trimmed by 5 bases and the J gene end by 7 bases; junction bases not matched to a gene: 20. The CDR3 coding sequence is TGCAGTGCTTATCCCATGGTCTCGAGACAGGGAAAAGAGCAGTACTTC. The encoded protein is CSAYPMVSRQGKEQYF.

This clonotype was seen ten or more times. The chain uses TRBV28 and TRBJ1-1; D is perhaps TRBD1 (5 bases). CDR1 is MDHEN, CDR2 SYDVKM, per germline. The CDR3 is 14 residues long. Trimming removed 3 bases from V and 5 bases from J, with 13 bases in between. The CDR3 sequence: CASSLGPGRTEAFF. CDR3 nucleotides: TGTGCCAGCAGTTTGGGTCCAGGGCGGACTGAAGCTTTCTTT.

This clonotype showed up many times. The chain joins TRBV2 to TRBJ2-7, with D perhaps matching TRBD2 (6 bases). The CDR3 contains 15 residues. Germline assignment: CDR1 SNHLY and CDR2 FYNNEI. V shed 2 bases and J shed 1 base, with 12 bases lying between them. Here the CDR3 reads CASSEYGTSSYEQYF. CDR3 bases: TGTGCCAGCAGTGAATATGGGACTTCATCCTACGAGCAGTACTTC.

The genes are TRBV19 and TRBJ2-3; D remains ambiguous. Looked up from germline, CDR1 is LNHDA and CDR2 is SQIVND (reference sequence). The ends were cut back, 7 bases at V and 6 bases at J, with 8 bases in the middle. The CDR3 runs 11 residues. This CDR3 is CASKTADTQYF. For the CDR3, the DNA is TGTGCCAGTAAGACCGCCGATACGCAGTATTTT.

This sequence joins TRBV27 and TRBJ2-1; TRBD1 might be the D (6 bases). Germline CDR1 MNHEY, CDR2 SMNVEV (reference sequence). This CDR3 spans 14 amino acids. Trimming took 5 bases from V and 6 from J, leaving 14 bases between them. The CDR3 spells CASSPLQGSNEQFF. The CDR3 DNA reads as TGTGCCAGCAGTCCGCTACAGGGTTCCAATGAGCAGTTCTTC.

The CDR3 region has the DNA TGTGCCAGCACCCATTCAGGGGTCACCTACGAGCAGTACTTC. This codes for CASTHSGVTYEQYF. The V and J genes are TRBV28 and TRBJ2-7, with D possibly matching TRBD1 (6 bases). Germline V gene sequence: CDR1 MDHEN, CDR2 SYDVKM. Trimming pared 7 bases from V and 2 bases from J, leaving 15 bases between. CDR3 length: 14 amino acids. The variable domain in full, with the rest retrieved from reference TRBV28 and TRBJ2-7, is DVKVTQSSRYLVKRTGEKVFLECVQDMDHENMFWYRQDPGLGLRLIYFSYDVKMKEKGDIPEGYSVSREKKERFSLILESASTNQTSMYLCASTHSGVTYEQYFGPGTRLTVT.

This clonotype was observed many times. V and J are TRBV6-1 and TRBJ1-1, with D possibly being TRBD1 (5 bases). V lost 8 bases and J lost 1, with 11 bases in between. The CDR3 spans 13 residues. Germline CDR1 MNHNS, CDR2 SASEGT. CDR3 protein: CASQPGPNTEAFF. The CDR3 DNA is TGTGCCAGCCAACCGGGACCGAACACTGAAGCTTTCTTT.

This clonotype was observed at least ten times. This chain uses TRBV5-4 with TRBJ1-3, with 10 nucleotides matching TRBD1. The CDR3 is 17 amino acids. The trim removed 3 bases at V and 0 bases at J, leaving 6 bases unmatched. CDR1 and CDR2 (germline): SGHNT, YYREEE (reference sequence). As DNA, the CDR3 is TGTGCCAGCAGCTCGTGGGACAGGGGCCTCTCTGGAAACACCATATATTTT. Translation gives CASSSWDRGLSGNTIYF.

This clonotype was observed a handful of times. The rearrangement joins TRBV19 to TRBJ2-4, with 11 bases matching TRBD2. CDR1 is LNHDA and CDR2 is SQIVND in the germline V gene (reference sequence). J lost 7 bases, V lost 7 bases, and 18 bases had no gene match. There are 18 residues in the CDR3. CDR3 protein: CASTSFGLAGGRGNIQYF. CDR3 nucleotide sequence: TGTGCCAGTACCTCCTTCGGGCTAGCGGGAGGAAGAGGGAACATTCAGTACTTC.

The table lists this clonotype with many counts. The chain recombines TRBV5-1 with TRBJ1-2; a weak D match, TRBD1 (5 bases). V gave up 0 bases and J gave up 8 bases, with 20 bases separating them. CDR3 length equals 16 residues. Per germline, CDR1 SGHRS and CDR2 YFSETQ. The CDR3 region has the DNA TGCGCCAGCAGCTTGGCTAACGGGGCCGGCCTTGGGGGCTACACCTTC. This translates into CASSLANGAGLGGYTF.

The chain couples TRBV7-2 to TRBJ2-7, with D unclear. The CDR3 covers 15 residues. Germline V gene sequence: CDR1 SGHTA, CDR2 FQGNSA. V lost 5 bases and J 4 bases, leaving 18 bases between the germline ends. In nucleotides, the CDR3 is TGTGCCAGCAGCGCGGAACTATACATCCCGTACGAGCAGTACTTC. It yields the protein CASSAELYIPYEQYF.

This clonotype has at least ten counts. The chain joins TRBV19 to TRBJ2-7; the D call may be TRBD1 or TRBD2 (7 bases each). Germline loops: CDR1 LNHDA, CDR2 SQIVND (reference sequence). V was shortened by 0 bases and J by 4 bases, with 16 bases between the two germline ends. The CDR3 is 16 residues long. The CDR3 is CASSIDRGGGAYEQYF. The CDR3 DNA is TGTGCCAGTAGTATAGATCGGGGAGGGGGCGCGTACGAGCAGTACTTC.

This clonotype showed up many times. V and J are TRBV7-9 and TRBJ2-7; maybe TRBD2 (7 bases). Between the trimmed V and J ends, which lost 5 bases and 6 bases, there was a span of 17 bases. Germline CDR1 SEHNR, CDR2 FQNEAQ (reference sequence). The CDR3 covers 14 residues. CDR3 sequence (DNA): TGTGCCAGCAGCCCCTTTGGGGGGGCCCCCGAGCAGTACTTC. It specifies CASSPFGGAPEQYF.

Only one count was recorded for this clonotype. This sequence is one base from a far larger clone and is likely a read error. The genes are TRBV20-1 and TRBJ2-1; TRBD2 might be the D (5 bases). TRBJ2-5 explains the end of the DNA better; the J call may be wrong. CDR3 length: 13 amino acids. Germline lookup yields CDR1 DFQATT and CDR2 SNEGSKA (reference sequence). CDR3 DNA sequence: TGCAGTGCGTCGGTTGAGCGCGGGGAGACCCAGTACTTC. Its translation: CSASVERGETQYF.

This clonotype was recorded many times. The chain uses TRBV6-2 or TRBV6-3 and TRBJ2-7; D perhaps matches TRBD1 (6 bases). V lost 7 bases, J lost 0 bases, and 16 bases lay in between. There are 15 residues in the CDR3. Germline V gives CDR1 MNHEY, CDR2 SVGEGT. CDR3 DNA: TGTGCCAGCATCACTTTCAGGGGCAGCTCCTACGAGCAGTACTTC. It specifies CASITFRGSSYEQYF.

The V and J genes are TRBV19 and TRBJ2-1, with a tentative D call TRBD1 (5 bases). CDR3 length: 17 residues. Germline values: CDR1 LNHDA, CDR2 SQIVND (reference sequence). The germline V and J ends were trimmed by 2 bases and 9 bases, with 23 bases remaining between them. CDR3 in amino acids: CASSITTVVGSYGEQFF. CDR3 nucleotide sequence: TGTGCCAGTAGTATAACGACAGTCGTGGGGTCTTATGGTGAGCAGTTCTTC.